This T cell receptor beta chain derives from a study of identifying expanded T cells in peripheral blood. Germline trimming cut 4 bases from V and 4 bases from J; bases unmatched to any gene: 6. The germline V gene encodes CDR1 SGHRS and CDR2 YFSETQ. The CDR3 spans 15 residues. Repertoires were generated with immunoSEQ multiplex PCR, while TCRdb's copy carries only in-frame clones and drops some. The sample shows under 70,000 clones, more than 75% of them seen only once. During the collection period, no donor immune events like infections were recorded. The sample taken for sequencing was blood. The sequence derives from a person between 18 and 75 years old in good health. The chain carries TRBV5-1 and TRBJ2-2; 8 bases map to TRBD1. CDR3 amino acids: CASSDDRGSTGELFF. DNA for the CDR3: TGCGCCAGCAGCGACGACAGGGGCTCCACCGGGGAGCTGTTTTTT.